A selection of T cell receptor beta chains follows, all from one sample in a study of a mutant IDH1 vaccine in newly diagnosed glioma. For these receptors, no antigen is known. Sequencing used immunoSEQ multiplex PCR; TCRdb keeps in-frame clones, though not all of them. The data show more than 25,000 clones, around 79% seen once. Sequences were derived from PBMCs, sampled from a glioma patient whose treatment included an IDH1 peptide vaccine. The receptors shown here come from a man aged 35 to 55 with glioma. Both conserved end residues are part of each CDR3. Each record gives: clone size, J gene, V gene, D gene, CDR3 DNA, CDR3 protein. The D gene is left open where the match is weak. Expanded clones get a size class; other rows say once, few or many, or leave the size out.

>NA|TRBJ2-5|TRBV11-3|NA
TGTGCCAGCAGCTTAATAGGGGAGACCCAGTACTTC
CASSLIGETQYF
>NA|TRBJ2-6|TRBV7-9|TRBD1
TGTGCCAGCACCCGGGACAGGGTATCTGGGGCCAACGTCCTGACTTTC
CASTRDRVSGANVLTF
>NA|TRBJ2-7|TRBV19|TRBD2
TGTGCCAGTAGTATCGCCGTAGCGGGAGGTTCGGACGAGCAGTACTTC
CASSIAVAGGSDEQYF
>few|TRBJ1-4|TRBV10-1|NA
TGCGCCAGCAGTCAGACGTCGTCGGGGGAAAAACTGTTTTTT
CASSQTSSGEKLFF
>NA|TRBJ1-1|TRBV27|TRBD1
TGTGCCAGCAGTTACAGGGGCGGCGGCACTGAAGCTTTCTTT
CASSYRGGGTEAFF
>NA|TRBJ2-5|TRBV5-8|TRBD1
TGTGCCAGCAGCTTGGATCCGAGGGGGCGAGAGACCCAGTACTTC
CASSLDPRGRETQYF
>NA|TRBJ1-2|TRBV5-8|NA
TGTGCCAGCAGCTTTACAGCTAACTATGGCTACACCTTC
CASSFTANYGYTF
>NA|TRBJ2-1|TRBV19|TRBD2
TGTGCCAGTAGTATTTCAGCTAGCGGGATAGGAAATGAGCAGTTCTTC
CASSISASGIGNEQFF
>once|TRBJ2-3|TRBV5-5|NA
TGTGCCAGCAGCTATCCCAGGGGGGCAGATACGCAGTATTTT
CASSYPRGADTQYF
>NA|TRBJ1-5|TRBV6-6|NA
TGTGCCCGATCGGCGGGATGGTCCCAGCATTTT
CARSAGWSQHF
>few|TRBJ2-7|TRBV6-6|TRBD2
TGTGCCAGCAGTAGGGAGGGGTACGAGCAGTACTTC
CASSREGYEQYF
>NA|TRBJ1-2|TRBV6-6|TRBD1
TGTGCCAGCAGTTACGCAACCGGGACAGGGTTCTACGGCTACACCTTC
CASSYATGTGFYGYTF
>NA|TRBJ1-3|TRBV27|NA
TGTGCCAGCAGTTTATCCCGTGGAAACACCATATATTTT
CASSLSRGNTIYF
>once|TRBJ1-2|TRBV2|TRBD1
TGTGCCAGCAGTCCCGGGACAGGGGTGACAGCTAACTATGGCTACACCTTC
CASSPGTGVTANYGYTF
>NA|TRBJ2-5|TRBV2|NA
TGTGCCAGCAGAGAAGGGGTGTACCAAGAGACCCAGTACTTC
CASREGVYQETQYF
>once|TRBJ1-2|TRBV15|TRBD1
TGTGCCACCAGCAGTCCGTCCCGGATTGGACAGGGGAACTATGGCTACACCTTC
CATSSPSRIGQGNYGYTF
>few|TRBJ2-1|TRBV15|NA
TGTGCCACCAGCAGAGTCCTCGGCGAGAGCTCCTACAATGAGCAGTTCTTC
CATSRVLGESSYNEQFF
>NA|TRBJ1-6|TRBV15|TRBD1
TGTGCCACCAGCAGAGCCCCCGGGACAGTTGTTTCACCCCTCCACTTT
CATSRAPGTVVSPLHF
>NA|TRBJ2-2|TRBV30|TRBD2
TGTGCCTGGAGTACCCCCCCTAGCGGGAGGGCCTTAGGGGAGCTGTTTTTT
CAWSTPPSGRALGELFF
>NA|TRBJ2-2|TRBV9|NA
TGTGCCAGCAACCCCGGGAGAGGGAACGGGGAGCTGTTTTTT
CASNPGRGNGELFF
>NA|TRBJ2-2|TRBV7-8|NA
TGTGCCAGCAGCTTATCCGAAAACACCGGGGAGCTGTTTTTT
CASSLSENTGELFF
>NA|TRBJ2-5|TRBV11-2|NA
TGTGCCAGCAGCTCGGGCCGTAGGGGCCAAGAGACCCAGTACTTC
CASSSGRRGQETQYF
>NA|TRBJ2-2|TRBV6-5|TRBD1
TGTGCCAGCCAATCAGGGGGCTCTTCCGGGGAGCTGTTTTTT
CASQSGGSSGELFF
>NA|TRBJ2-5|TRBV18|NA
TGTGCCAGCTCACCACCGTACGACCAAGAGACCCAGTACTTC
CASSPPYDQETQYF
>NA|TRBJ1-2|TRBV6-5|NA
TGTGCCAGCAGTTATGACGGACCGGGCTTCTATGGCTACACCTTC
CASSYDGPGFYGYTF
>NA|TRBJ2-3|TRBV27|TRBD2
TGTGCCAGCAAGGGGGCGGGAGGGGCCGATACGCAGTATTTT
CASKGAGGADTQYF
>few|TRBJ2-7|TRBV7-2|TRBD2
TGTGCCAGCAGCTTAGGGCTAGCGGAGGGGTACTTC
CASSLGLAEGYF
>NA|TRBJ1-4|TRBV11-2|NA
TGTGCCAGCAGCCGGGAATCGGGGGAAAAACTGTTTTTT
CASSRESGEKLFF
>NA|TRBJ2-2|TRBV7-8|NA
TGTGCCAGCAGCGTTGCCAGGTCGTCTGGAGTCGACGCCGGGGAGCTGTTTTTT
CASSVARSSGVDAGELFF
>NA|TRBJ1-2|TRBV6-5|NA
TGTGCCAGCAGCTCCCGGGGGGGAGGTCTGGCGGGCTACACCTTC
CASSSRGGGLAGYTF
>NA|TRBJ1-5|TRBV5-5|NA
TGTGCCAGCAGCTTGGAACAGATCAATCAGCCCCAGCATTTT
CASSLEQINQPQHF
>few|TRBJ2-7|TRBV10-3|NA
TGTGCCATCAGTGAGTCACAGCGAGGGTACGAGCAGTACTTC
CAISESQRGYEQYF
>NA|TRBJ1-5|TRBV5-8|NA
TGTGCCAGCAGCTTGAAGAGGACCGTTTATAGCAATCAGCCCCAGCATTTT
CASSLKRTVYSNQPQHF
>NA|TRBJ2-2|TRBV5-1|TRBD2
TGCGCCAGCACGACTAGCGGGAGCATCGGGGAGCTGTTTTTT
CASTTSGSIGELFF
>NA|TRBJ1-1|TRBV29-1|TRBD1
TGCAGCTTCACGGACAGGGAAGACACTGAAGCTTTCTTT
CSFTDREDTEAFF